One sample yielded the 3 T cell receptor beta chains listed below, sequenced in a study of OX40 agonist ivuxolimab in advanced cancers. Library preparation used the immunoSEQ multiplex PCR assay. As stored in TCRdb, this immuneACCESS dataset retains in-frame rearrangements with V and J assigned. A fraction of the clones does not appear; measured against another copy, unresolved V genes explain less than half of the discrepancy, and the remainder lacks a known reason. The sample yields approximately 76,000 clones; less than 90% were counted once. The ten largest clones add up to over 10% of the sample. The specimen comprised CD4+ or CD8+ T cells sorted from blood, sampled in a trial of the OX40 agonist ivuxolimab. These receptors were collected from an adult with an advanced solid tumor such as melanoma, head and neck, liver or kidney cancer.

The rearrangement uses TRBV18 and TRBJ2-7, with a possible D match to TRBD2 (6 bases). Germline V gives CDR1 KGHSH, CDR2 LQKENI. V lost 2 bases to trimming and J lost 4 bases, with 15 bases between them. This CDR3 spans 15 amino acids. The DNA of the CDR3 is TGTGCCAGCTCACCAGGTAGCGGAGGCCCTTACGAGCAGTACTTC. Protein sequence: CASSPGSGGPYEQYF. Together with reference TRBV18 and TRBJ2-7, the CDR3 gives the full variable domain: NAGVMQNPRHLVRRRGQEARLRCSPMKGHSHVYWYRQLPEEGLKFMVYLQKENIIDESGMPKERFSAEFPKEGPSILRIQQVVRGDSAAYFCASSPGSGGPYEQYFGPGTRLTVT.

This chain connects TRBV9 to TRBJ2-7; D assignment may be TRBD1 or TRBD2 (5 bases each). The CDR3 has 13 amino acids. From germline, CDR1 is SGDLS and CDR2 YYNGEE. Trimming shortened V by 0 bases and J by 9 bases, and 13 bases separated the two germline ends. The CDR3 nucleotides are TGTGCCAGCAGCGTAGGGGGTGAGGGGCGGCAGTACTTC. Its protein is CASSVGGEGRQYF.

The rearrangement links TRBV19 to TRBJ2-7; maybe TRBD1 (6 bases). Germline V lookup: CDR1 LNHDA, CDR2 SQIVND (reference sequence). With 4 bases removed from V and 2 bases from J, the gap between germline ends came to 18 bases. CDR3 length: 16 residues. The CDR3: CASSTIAGETTYEQYF. For the CDR3, the DNA is TGTGCCAGTAGTACTATCGCAGGGGAAACGACCTACGAGCAGTACTTC.